This passage covers 7 T cell receptor beta chains from one sample sequenced in a study of T cells in Graves' hyperthyroidism and ophthalmopathy. Amplified TCR beta CDR3 regions came from RNA transcripts. TCR CDR3 underwent first-round RT-PCR with the HTBI primer set. TCRdb re-called the multiplex PCR reads through MiXCR, storing one row per CDR3 protein. In the table there are 350,000 to 450,000 distinct CDR3 sequences, 11% to 15% of which are singletons. The specimen was blood. Receptors were obtained from a man between 50 and 59 years old with Graves' ophthalmopathy.

This clonotype occurred many times. The rearrangement joins TRBV7-2 to TRBJ2-5; 11 nucleotides agree with TRBD2. The V gene end was trimmed by 1 base and the J gene end by 5 bases; junction bases not matched to a gene: 12. Germline V gene sequence: CDR1 SGHTA, CDR2 FQGNSA. The CDR3 sequence is 18 residues long. In DNA form, the CDR3 reads TGTGCCAGCAGCTTAGTAGTAGCGGGAGGGCCTGTCCATGAGACCCAGTACTTC. Amino acid sequence: CASSLVVAGGPVHETQYF.

This clonotype has ten or more counts. The rearrangement joins TRBV10-3 to TRBJ2-1, with TRBD2 as a possible D gene (5 bases). V was cut by 0 bases and J by 0 bases, with 15 bases left in between. The length of the CDR3 is 18 residues. Germline values: CDR1 ENHRY, CDR2 SYGVKD. In DNA form, the CDR3 reads TGTGCCATCAGTGAGTCGTCTGGCGGGCGAAGCTCCTACAATGAGCAGTTCTTC. Encoded protein: CAISESSGGRSSYNEQFF.

The chain couples TRBV6-2 or TRBV6-3 to TRBJ2-5; D possibly matches TRBD1 or TRBD2 (6 bases each). V dropped 10 bases and J dropped 7 bases, with 16 bases sitting between them. The CDR3 runs 12 residues. The germline CDR1 and CDR2 sequences are MNHEY and SVGEGT. CDR3 sequence reads: CATTGSGATQYF. The DNA for the CDR3 is TGTGCCACAACCGGCTCGGGGGCGACCCAGTACTTC.

This clonotype has at least ten counts. The V and J genes are TRBV11-2 and TRBJ2-7; D ambiguous. V was clipped by 2 bases and J by 5 bases, with 10 bases between them. Germline V lookup: CDR1 SGHAT, CDR2 FQNNGV. CDR3 size: 13 residues. DNA for the CDR3: TGTGCCAGCAGCTTACTCCTCGACCACGAGCAGTACTTC. This codes for CASSLLLDHEQYF.

V is TRBV6-1 and J is TRBJ2-1; D remains ambiguous. The better agreement between TRBJ2-7 and the DNA end casts doubt on the J call. Germline CDR1 is MNHNS and CDR2 is SASEGT. The CDR3 contains 16 residues. CDR3 DNA sequence: TGTGCCAGCAGTGAATTCAGCGTAGGGTCCTACAATGAGCAGTACTTC. This gives the protein CASSEFSVGSYNEQYF.

This chain uses TRBV2 with TRBJ1-1; maybe TRBD1 (5 bases). Germline CDR1 SNHLY, CDR2 FYNNEI. The CDR3 runs to 12 residues. The V and J ends lost 10 bases and 10 bases respectively, with 19 bases between them. The CDR3 DNA sequence: TGTGCCACTTTGGGGAGGGGCGAGGGAGCTTTCTTT. This sequence encodes CATLGRGEGAFF.

The table lists this clonotype with a few counts. The chain couples TRBV10-3 to TRBJ1-1; D is undetermined. The CDR3 contains 14 residues. CDR1 and CDR2 from the germline V gene are ENHRY and SYGVKD. Between the trimmed V and J ends, which lost 2 bases and 0 bases, there was a span of 7 bases. The CDR3, as DNA: TGTGCCATCAGTGAGAGAGCTTTGAACACTGAAGCTTTCTTT. It encodes CAISERALNTEAFF.